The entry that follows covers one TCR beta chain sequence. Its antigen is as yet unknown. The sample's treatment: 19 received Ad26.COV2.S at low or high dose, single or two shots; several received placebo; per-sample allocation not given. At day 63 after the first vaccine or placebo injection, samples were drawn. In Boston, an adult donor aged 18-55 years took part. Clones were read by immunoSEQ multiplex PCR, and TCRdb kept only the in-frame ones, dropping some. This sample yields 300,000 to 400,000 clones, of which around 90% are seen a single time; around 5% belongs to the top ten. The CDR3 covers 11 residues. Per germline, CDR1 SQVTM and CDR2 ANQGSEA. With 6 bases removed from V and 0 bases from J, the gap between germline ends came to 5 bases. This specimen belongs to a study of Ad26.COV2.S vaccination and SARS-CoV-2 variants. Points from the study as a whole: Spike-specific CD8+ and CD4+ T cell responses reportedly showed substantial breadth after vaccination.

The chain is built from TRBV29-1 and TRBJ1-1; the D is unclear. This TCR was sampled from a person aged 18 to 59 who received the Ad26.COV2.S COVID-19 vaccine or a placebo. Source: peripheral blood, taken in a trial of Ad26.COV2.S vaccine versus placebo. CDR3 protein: CSVRVNTEAFF. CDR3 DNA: TGCAGCGTAAGAGTGAACACTGAAGCTTTCTTT.